This passage covers 32 T cell receptor beta chains from one sample sequenced in a study of T cell repertoires in cytomegalovirus infection. TCRdb redid the calling of the reads with MiXCR, one entry per CDR3 protein. The table records about 700,000 distinct CDR3 sequences, roughly 30% of them present only once. What these receptors recognize is not known. Sequenced material: cultured PBMCs, taken from culture after CMV antigen stimulation. The receptors here all came from a human donor in good health (CMV status not recorded). Some clones in this sample may be carry-over from other donors' samples.

V is TRBV7-8 and J is TRBJ2-3, with 10 bases that match TRBD2. V dropped 2 bases and J dropped 4; count of bases not matched to a gene: 9. The CDR3 runs 17 residues. CDR1 SGHVS and CDR2 FQNEAQ come from the germline V gene. The CDR3 is CASSLRPSGSAADTQYF. In DNA, the CDR3 is TGTGCCAGCAGCTTACGGCCTAGCGGGAGTGCAGCAGATACGCAGTATTTT.

This clonotype was seen ten or more times. The gene calls are TRBV27 and TRBJ2-3; no clear D gene. Looked up from germline, CDR1 is MNHEY and CDR2 is SMNVEV (reference sequence). V was pared by 6 bases and J by 4 bases, with 11 bases between. The CDR3 length is 13 residues. The CDR3 nucleotides are TGTGCCAGCAGCTTAGTCACCGCAGATACGCAGTATTTT. Translation gives CASSLVTADTQYF.

J is TRBJ2-7 and V is TRBV6-5, with D uncertain. This CDR3 has 14 amino acids. Germline values: CDR1 MNHEY, CDR2 SVGAGI. V was trimmed by 4 bases and J by 9 bases, leaving 19 bases between them. The CDR3 region is CASSSPGLGNWQYF. The CDR3 DNA reads as TGTGCCAGCAGTTCGCCGGGTCTGGGGAACTGGCAGTACTTC.

Many counts were recorded for this clonotype. V gene TRBV7-2 combines with J gene TRBJ2-3, with D possibly matching TRBD1 (6 bases). The CDR3 length is 14 residues. The V gene lost 10 bases and the J gene lost 0 bases, with 14 bases spanning the gap. The germline V gene has CDR1 SGHTA and CDR2 FQGNSA. CDR3 region: CATKGHESTDTQYF. CDR3 DNA: TGTGCCACCAAGGGACACGAAAGCACAGATACGCAGTATTTT.

This clonotype was seen a few times. The gene calls are TRBV12-3 or TRBV12-4 and TRBJ2-1, with D possibly being TRBD2 (5 bases). Trimming removed 0 bases at V and 10 bases at J, with 13 bases between. The CDR3 covers 14 residues. Here the CDR3 DNA reads TGTGCCAGCAGTTTAGCTCGGTGGGGAGACGAGCAGTTCTTC. Translated, it gives CASSLARWGDEQFF.

This clonotype has only a few counts. This chain uses TRBV20-1 with TRBJ1-5, with D unresolved. Trimming cost V 0 bases and J 4 bases, with 10 bases left between them. CDR1 DFQATT and CDR2 SNEGSKA come from the germline V gene (reference sequence). CDR3 length equals 14 residues. The CDR3 nucleotides read TGCAGTGCTAGAGATCGCACTGTGAATCAGCCCCAGCATTTT. Translating gives CSARDRTVNQPQHF.

This chain uses TRBV10-3 with TRBJ2-3, with 8 nucleotides matching TRBD2. CDR1 ENHRY and CDR2 SYGVKD come from the germline V gene. Trimming cost V 6 bases and J 4 bases; bases outside gene matches: 12. The CDR3 length is 16 residues. The CDR3 DNA sequence: TGTGCCATCAGCCCCGTAGAAGCGGGGGTATCAGATACGCAGTATTTT. Protein sequence: CAISPVEAGVSDTQYF.

In this sample, this clonotype turned up a few times. V gene TRBV7-2 combines with J gene TRBJ2-2; a possible D gene is TRBD2 (6 bases). V was trimmed by 5 bases and J by 10 bases, leaving 20 bases between them. Germline V gene data show CDR1 as SGHTA and CDR2 as FQGNSA. This CDR3 has 15 amino acids. The CDR3 coding sequence is TGTGCCAGCAGCCCCCAGCGGGCAAAGGGCCTGGAGCTGTTTTTT. Translating it yields CASSPQRAKGLELFF.

This clonotype has only a few counts. The chain joins TRBV18 to TRBJ2-3; TRBD2 is a possible D gene (5 bases). V was trimmed by 3 bases and J by 2 bases, leaving 9 bases between them. The CDR3 spans 14 residues. Germline CDR1 is KGHSH and CDR2 is LQKENI. CDR3 coding DNA: TGTGCCAGCTCACCGGCGGGCAACACAGATACGCAGTATTTT. This gives the protein CASSPAGNTDTQYF.

CDR3 in DNA: TGTGCCAGCAGCCAAGATGCGCTTAGACAGGGCGACACTGAAGCTTTCTTT. Amino acids: CASSQDALRQGDTEAFF. The rearrangement links TRBV4-2 to TRBJ1-1, with 7 positions matching TRBD1. The CDR3 consists of 17 residues. With 0 bases clipped from V and 3 bases from J, the junction kept 10 bases outside the gene matches. The germline V gene has CDR1 LGHNA and CDR2 YNFKEQ.

This clonotype was seen ten or more times. This chain connects TRBV7-9 to TRBJ2-7; no reliable D call. Trimming stripped 6 bases from V and 5 bases from J, with 14 bases between. This CDR3 spans 13 amino acids. CDR1 SEHNR and CDR2 FQNEAQ come from the germline V gene (reference sequence). The CDR3 sequence: CASRMSSADEQYF. CDR3 sequence (DNA): TGTGCCAGCAGAATGTCGTCTGCAGACGAGCAGTACTTC.

This chain uses TRBV5-4 with TRBJ2-3, with D perhaps matching TRBD1 or TRBD2 (5 bases each). This CDR3 region has 15 residues. The ends were cut back, 4 bases at V and 6 bases at J, with 18 bases in the middle. Germline lookup yields CDR1 SGHNT and CDR2 YYREEE (reference sequence). Here the CDR3 DNA reads TGTGCCAGCAGCCCAGAGGGGTCCCGGGCCGATACGCAGTATTTT. Its translation is CASSPEGSRADTQYF.

The chain recombines TRBV6-6 with TRBJ1-3; D not certain. CDR1 and CDR2 from the germline V gene are MNHNY and SVGAGI (reference sequence). The CDR3 extends over 14 amino acids. The germline V and J ends were trimmed by 6 bases and 0 bases, with 9 bases remaining between them. Written as DNA, the CDR3 is TGTGCCAGCAGACACAGTAACTCTGGAAACACCATATATTTT. It translates to CASRHSNSGNTIYF.

This clonotype was seen a few times. V and J are TRBV6-5 and TRBJ1-6; D gene uncertain. CDR3 length: 13 amino acids. Germline V gene data show CDR1 as MNHEY and CDR2 as SVGAGI. V was shortened by 1 base and J by 6 bases, with 4 bases between the two germline ends. The CDR3 is CASSYFINSPLHF. The CDR3 DNA sequence: TGTGCCAGCAGTTACTTTATTAATTCACCCCTCCACTTT.

At least ten counts were recorded for this clonotype. The chain joins TRBV7-8 to TRBJ1-5, with a tentative D call TRBD1 (6 bases). The CDR3 contains 18 residues. CDR1 and CDR2 from the germline V gene are SGHVS and FQNEAQ. Trimming removed 5 bases from V and 2 bases from J, with 22 bases in between. CDR3 protein: CASSPRGGRRGGNQPQHF. DNA for the CDR3: TGTGCCAGCAGCCCAAGGGGGGGCCGGAGGGGTGGCAATCAGCCCCAGCATTTT.

This rearrangement joins TRBV7-9 to TRBJ1-5, with D possibly matching TRBD1 (5 bases). There are 14 residues in the CDR3. The germline V and J ends were trimmed by 7 bases and 7 bases, with 17 bases remaining between them. CDR1 SEHNR and CDR2 FQNEAQ come from the germline V gene (reference sequence). The CDR3 here is CASTPEGWGQPQHF. The CDR3 DNA reads TGTGCCAGCACACCGGAGGGTTGGGGCCAGCCCCAGCATTTT.

The chain recombines TRBV7-9 with TRBJ2-5; 9 positions agree with TRBD2. The V gene end was trimmed by 7 bases and the J gene end by 5 bases; junction bases not matched to a gene: 11. Germline V gene data show CDR1 as SEHNR and CDR2 as FQNEAQ (reference sequence). The CDR3 has 15 residues. CDR3 nucleotides: TGTGCCAGCAACCGACCGACTAGCGGTCAGGAGACCCAGTACTTC. Amino acids: CASNRPTSGQETQYF.

As for this clonotype: This may be a read error: a much more frequent sequence differs by one nucleotide. The V call is TRBV19, the J call TRBJ2-1; TRBD2 might be the D (6 bases). The germline V gene encodes CDR1 LNHDA and CDR2 SQIVND (reference sequence). This CDR3 spans 14 amino acids. The V gene lost 5 bases and the J gene lost 0 bases, with 8 bases spanning the gap. This CDR3 reads CASSRESSYNEQFF. For the CDR3, the DNA is TGTGCCAGTAGTCGGGAGAGCTCCTACAATGAGCAGTTCTTC.

The chain carries TRBV19 and TRBJ1-2; no clear D. CDR3 length equals 15 residues. Germline V gives CDR1 LNHDA, CDR2 SQIVND (reference sequence). The V and J ends lost 1 base and 9 bases respectively, with 18 bases between them. CDR3 protein: CASSIALGHGRSYTF. The CDR3 bases are TGTGCCAGTAGTATAGCCCTCGGGCACGGTAGGAGCTACACCTTC.

This clonotype was observed a handful of times. The V and J genes are TRBV20-1 and TRBJ2-1, with D tentatively TRBD2 (7 bases). This CDR3 is 14 amino acids long. Germline V gives CDR1 DFQATT, CDR2 SNEGSKA (reference sequence). V gave up 1 base and J gave up 7 bases, with 14 bases separating them. This CDR3 is CSARAGLGGNEQFF. In DNA form, the CDR3 reads TGCAGTGCTAGAGCTGGACTAGGGGGGAATGAGCAGTTCTTC.

J is TRBJ2-2 and V is TRBV4-1; 7 bases are shared with TRBD1. CDR1 is MGHRA and CDR2 is YSYEKL in the germline V gene. This CDR3 has 19 amino acids. Trimming cost V 2 bases and J 0 bases; bases outside gene matches: 12. CDR3 DNA sequence: TGCGCCAGCAGCCAATCCCAGGGGGTCATAACGCCGAACACCGGGGAGCTGTTTTTT. Amino acid sequence: CASSQSQGVITPNTGELFF.

The rearrangement links TRBV6-2 or TRBV6-3 to TRBJ1-1; a possible D gene is TRBD1 (5 bases). This CDR3 contains 12 residues. Germline CDR1 MNHEY, CDR2 SVGEGT. With 1 base removed from V and 10 bases from J, the gap between germline ends came to 10 bases. The CDR3 here is CASSYYDSGAFF. Here the CDR3 DNA reads TGTGCCAGCAGTTACTATGACAGCGGAGCTTTCTTT.

This sequence joins TRBV10-3 and TRBJ1-5; the D is unclear. V lost 1 base and J 0 bases, leaving 7 bases between the germline ends. This CDR3 comprises 15 residues. Germline V gene data show CDR1 as ENHRY and CDR2 as SYGVKD. The CDR3 DNA is TGTGCCATCAGTGAGTACAGTAGTAGCAATCAGCCCCAGCATTTT. Amino acid sequence: CAISEYSSSNQPQHF.

Many counts were recorded for this clonotype. The CDR3 spells CASSPFWSMNTEAFF. CDR3 nucleotides: TGTGCCAGCAGCCCTTTCTGGAGCATGAACACTGAAGCTTTCTTT. The genes are TRBV7-9 and TRBJ1-1; no reliable D call. Germline V gene sequence: CDR1 SEHNR, CDR2 FQNEAQ (reference sequence). This CDR3 has 15 residues. The germline V and J ends were trimmed by 5 bases and 0 bases, with 13 bases remaining between them.

This clonotype was counted a few times. This sequence joins TRBV6-2 or TRBV6-3 and TRBJ2-1; the D is unclear. Trimming removed 6 bases from V and 5 bases from J, with 14 bases in between. This CDR3 spans 14 amino acids. Per the germline V gene, CDR1 is MNHEY and CDR2 is SVGEGT. The DNA for the CDR3 is TGTGCCAGCAGCCCCCGTGGACCCAACAATGAGCAGTTCTTC. Translated, it gives CASSPRGPNNEQFF.

In its sample, this clonotype was seen a few times. V gene TRBV5-5 combines with J gene TRBJ2-1, with 9 bases that match TRBD1. With 4 bases clipped from V and 1 base from J, the junction kept 6 bases outside the gene matches. CDR1 is SGHKS and CDR2 is YYEKEE in the germline V gene (reference sequence). This CDR3 has 16 amino acids. This CDR3 is CASSIRTGASYNEQFF. In nucleotides, the CDR3 is TGTGCCAGCAGCATTAGGACAGGGGCTTCCTACAATGAGCAGTTCTTC.

This sequence joins TRBV7-4 and TRBJ2-7, with TRBD2 matching 12 bases. Germline V lookup: CDR1 SGHVT, CDR2 SQSDAQ. CDR3 length equals 16 residues. Trimming took 2 bases from V and 4 from J; bases not matched to a gene: 6. The CDR3 region is CASSLLAGGLRYEQYF. The CDR3 DNA sequence: TGTGCCAGCAGCTTACTAGCGGGAGGGCTAAGGTACGAGCAGTACTTC.

This chain links TRBV4-2 with TRBJ1-4, with D tentatively TRBD1 (6 bases). Germline lookup yields CDR1 LGHNA and CDR2 YNFKEQ. V dropped 0 bases and J dropped 0 bases, with 11 bases sitting between them. The CDR3 is 17 residues long. The CDR3 nucleotides read TGTGCCAGCAGCCAAGAGCACAGGGTTGCAACTAATGAAAAACTGTTTTTT. Translated: CASSQEHRVATNEKLFF.

This clonotype has just a few counts. This sequence joins TRBV4-1 and TRBJ1-1; D might be TRBD1 (5 bases). This CDR3 is 16 amino acids long. V lost 0 bases, J lost 0 bases, and 11 bases lay in between. Germline CDR1 and CDR2: MGHRA and YSYEKL. The CDR3 coding sequence is TGCGCCAGCAGCCAAGACGGGGGAGCCATGAACACTGAAGCTTTCTTT. Protein product: CASSQDGGAMNTEAFF.

This clonotype was detected only a few times. The chain couples TRBV10-3 to TRBJ1-2, with D perhaps TRBD1 (6 bases). Deletions cut 6 bases from V and 8 bases from J, with 19 bases between. The CDR3 length is 14 residues. CDR1 ENHRY and CDR2 SYGVKD come from the germline V gene. CDR3 protein: CAISPLQGSYGYTF. The CDR3 nucleotides are TGTGCCATCAGCCCTTTACAGGGCTCATACGGCTACACCTTC.

The chain couples TRBV7-9 to TRBJ1-6; tentatively, D is TRBD1 (6 bases). This CDR3 spans 15 amino acids. Trimming shortened V by 5 bases and J by 10 bases, and 18 bases separated the two germline ends. Germline loops: CDR1 SEHNR, CDR2 FQNEAQ (reference sequence). The CDR3 nucleotides read TGTGCCAGCAGCCCCATCGGACAGCCAAGATCACCCCTCCACTTT. This gives the protein CASSPIGQPRSPLHF.

There are many counts of this clonotype. This chain joins TRBV7-2 and TRBJ2-4; tentative D call: TRBD2 (5 bases). Per the germline V gene, CDR1 is SGHTA and CDR2 is FQGNSA. Between the trimmed V and J ends, which lost 8 bases and 1 base, there was a span of 12 bases. CDR3 length equals 14 residues. The CDR3 DNA reads TGTGCCAGCTCGCCACCTAGCGCCAAAAACATTCAGTACTTC. This codes for CASSPPSAKNIQYF.